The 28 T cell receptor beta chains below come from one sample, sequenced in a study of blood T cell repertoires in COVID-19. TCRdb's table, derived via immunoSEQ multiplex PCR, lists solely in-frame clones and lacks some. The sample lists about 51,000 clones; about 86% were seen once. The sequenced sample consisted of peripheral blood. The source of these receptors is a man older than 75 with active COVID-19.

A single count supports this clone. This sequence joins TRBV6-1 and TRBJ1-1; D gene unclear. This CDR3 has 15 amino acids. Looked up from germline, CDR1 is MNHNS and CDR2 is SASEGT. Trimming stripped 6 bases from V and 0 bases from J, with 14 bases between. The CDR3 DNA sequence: TGTGCCAGCAGGGACGCGGGCACCATGAACACTGAAGCTTTCTTT. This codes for CASRDAGTMNTEAFF.

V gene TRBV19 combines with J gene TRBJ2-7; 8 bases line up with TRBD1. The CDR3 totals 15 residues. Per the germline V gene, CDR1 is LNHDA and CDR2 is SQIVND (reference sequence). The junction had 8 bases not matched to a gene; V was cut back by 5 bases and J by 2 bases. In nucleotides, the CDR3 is TGTGCCAGTAGTTCCGGACAGGGAAAAGCCTACGAGCAGTACTTC. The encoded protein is CASSSGQGKAYEQYF.

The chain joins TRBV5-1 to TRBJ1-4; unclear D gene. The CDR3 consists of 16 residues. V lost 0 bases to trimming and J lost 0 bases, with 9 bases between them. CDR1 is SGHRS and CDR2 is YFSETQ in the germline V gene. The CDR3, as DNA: TGCGCCAGCAGCTTGGAAGTAGCAGCAACTAATGAAAAACTGTTTTTT. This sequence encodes CASSLEVAATNEKLFF. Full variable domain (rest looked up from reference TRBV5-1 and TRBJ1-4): KAGVTQTPRYLIKTRGQQVTLSCSPISGHRSVSWYQQTPGQGLQFLFEYFSETQRNKGNFPGRFSGRQFSNSRSEMNVSTLELGDSALYLCASSLEVAATNEKLFFGSGTQLSVL.

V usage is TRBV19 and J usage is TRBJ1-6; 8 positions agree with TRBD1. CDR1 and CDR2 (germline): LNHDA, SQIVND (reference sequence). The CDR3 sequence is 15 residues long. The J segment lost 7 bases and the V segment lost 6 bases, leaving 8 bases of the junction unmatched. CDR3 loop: CASSVGQGTNSPLHF. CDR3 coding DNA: TGTGCCAGTAGCGTTGGACAGGGTACAAATTCACCCCTCCACTTT.

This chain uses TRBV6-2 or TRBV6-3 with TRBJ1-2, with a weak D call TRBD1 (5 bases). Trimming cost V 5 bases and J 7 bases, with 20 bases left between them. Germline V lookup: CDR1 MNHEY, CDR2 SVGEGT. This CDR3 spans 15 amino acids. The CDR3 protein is CASSRNQQDMAGYTF. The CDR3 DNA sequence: TGTGCCAGCAGTCGAAACCAACAGGACATGGCTGGCTACACCTTC.

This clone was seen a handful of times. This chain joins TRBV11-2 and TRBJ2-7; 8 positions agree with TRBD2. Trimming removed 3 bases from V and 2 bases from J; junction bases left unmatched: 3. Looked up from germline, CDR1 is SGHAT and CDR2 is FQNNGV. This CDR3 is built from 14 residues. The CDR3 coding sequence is TGTGCCAGCAGCTTCGGACTAGCTGCCTACGAGCAGTACTTC. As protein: CASSFGLAAYEQYF.

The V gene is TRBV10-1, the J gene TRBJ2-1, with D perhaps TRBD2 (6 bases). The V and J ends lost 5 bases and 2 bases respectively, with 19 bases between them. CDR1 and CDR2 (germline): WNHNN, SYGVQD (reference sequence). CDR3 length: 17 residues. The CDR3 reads CASSTESRLAPYNEQFF. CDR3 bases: TGCGCCAGCAGTACAGAATCGCGTCTAGCGCCCTACAATGAGCAGTTCTTC.

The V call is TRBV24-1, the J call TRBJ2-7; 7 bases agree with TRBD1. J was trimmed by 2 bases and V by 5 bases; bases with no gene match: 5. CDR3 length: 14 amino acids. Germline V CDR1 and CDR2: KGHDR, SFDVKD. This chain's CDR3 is CATSARDSPYEQYF. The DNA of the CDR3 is TGTGCCACCAGTGCCCGGGACAGCCCCTACGAGCAGTACTTC.

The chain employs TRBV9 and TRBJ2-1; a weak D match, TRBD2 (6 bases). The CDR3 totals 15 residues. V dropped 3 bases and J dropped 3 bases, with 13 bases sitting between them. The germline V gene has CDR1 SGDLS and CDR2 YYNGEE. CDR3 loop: CASSDSGTDYNEQFF. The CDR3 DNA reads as TGTGCCAGCAGCGACTCCGGGACTGACTACAATGAGCAGTTCTTC.

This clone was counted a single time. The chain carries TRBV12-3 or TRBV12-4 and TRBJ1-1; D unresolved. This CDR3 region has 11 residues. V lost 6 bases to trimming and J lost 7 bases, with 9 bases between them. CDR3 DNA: TGTGCCAGCAGAATAGAGGGTGAAGCTTTCTTT. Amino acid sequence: CASRIEGEAFF.

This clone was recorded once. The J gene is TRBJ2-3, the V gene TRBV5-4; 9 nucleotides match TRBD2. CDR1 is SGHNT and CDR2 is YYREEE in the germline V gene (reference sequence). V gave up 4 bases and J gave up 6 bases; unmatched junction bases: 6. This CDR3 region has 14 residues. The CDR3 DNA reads TGTGCCAGCAGCCGGACTAGCGTCCCCGATACGCAGTATTTT. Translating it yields CASSRTSVPDTQYF.

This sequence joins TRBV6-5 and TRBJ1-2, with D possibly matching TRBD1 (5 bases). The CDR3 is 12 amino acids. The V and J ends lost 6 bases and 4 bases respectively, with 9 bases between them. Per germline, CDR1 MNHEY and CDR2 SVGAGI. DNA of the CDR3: TGTGCCAGCAGCCAGGGTGCCTATGGCTACACCTTC. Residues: CASSQGAYGYTF.

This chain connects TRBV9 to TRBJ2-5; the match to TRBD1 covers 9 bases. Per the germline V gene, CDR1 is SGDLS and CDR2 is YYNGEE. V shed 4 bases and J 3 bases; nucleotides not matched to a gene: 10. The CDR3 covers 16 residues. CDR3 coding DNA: TGTGCCAGCAGCACTTCCACAGGGGGCGCCGAAGAGACCCAGTACTTC. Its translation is CASSTSTGGAEETQYF.

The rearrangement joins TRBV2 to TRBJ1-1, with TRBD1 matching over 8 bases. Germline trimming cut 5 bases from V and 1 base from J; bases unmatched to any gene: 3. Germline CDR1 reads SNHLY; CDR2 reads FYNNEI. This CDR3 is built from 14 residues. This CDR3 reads CASSRQGKNTEAFF. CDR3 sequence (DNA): TGTGCCAGCAGTCGACAGGGGAAGAACACTGAAGCTTTCTTT.

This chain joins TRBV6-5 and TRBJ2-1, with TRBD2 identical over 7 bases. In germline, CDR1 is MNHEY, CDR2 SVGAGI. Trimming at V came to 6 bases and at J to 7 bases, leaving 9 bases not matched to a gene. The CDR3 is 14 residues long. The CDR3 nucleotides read TGTGCCAGCAGCCCCTTAGCGGGTACTAATGAGCAGTTCTTC. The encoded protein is CASSPLAGTNEQFF.

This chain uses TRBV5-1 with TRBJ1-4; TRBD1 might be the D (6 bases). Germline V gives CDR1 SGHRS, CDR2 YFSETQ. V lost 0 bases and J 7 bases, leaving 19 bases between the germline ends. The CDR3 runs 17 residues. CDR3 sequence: CASSLVMGEGVAEKLFF. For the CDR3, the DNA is TGCGCCAGCAGCTTGGTCATGGGAGAGGGGGTAGCTGAAAAACTGTTTTTT.

DNA of the CDR3: TGCGCCAGCAGCCAAGATCGGGGACTTTATGAGCAGTTCTTC. Translating gives CASSQDRGLYEQFF. The chain is built from TRBV4-3 and TRBJ2-1; the D gene is possibly TRBD2 (6 bases). This CDR3 has 14 amino acids. The V end was cut by 0 bases, the J end by 8 bases, with 11 bases between. Germline V lookup: CDR1 LGHNA, CDR2 YSLEER.

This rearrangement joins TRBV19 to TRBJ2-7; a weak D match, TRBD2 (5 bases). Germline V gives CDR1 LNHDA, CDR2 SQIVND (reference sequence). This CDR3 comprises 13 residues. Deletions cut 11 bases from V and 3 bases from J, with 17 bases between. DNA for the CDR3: TGTGCCGTCCGCGCTGGGAGTATCTACGAGCAGTACTTC. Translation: CAVRAGSIYEQYF. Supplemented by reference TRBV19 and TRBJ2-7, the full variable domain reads DGGITQSPKYLFRKEGQNVTLSCEQNLNHDAMYWYRQDPGQGLRLIYYSQIVNDFQKGDIAEGYSVSREKKESFPLTVTSAQKNPTAFYLCAVRAGSIYEQYFGPGTRLTVT.

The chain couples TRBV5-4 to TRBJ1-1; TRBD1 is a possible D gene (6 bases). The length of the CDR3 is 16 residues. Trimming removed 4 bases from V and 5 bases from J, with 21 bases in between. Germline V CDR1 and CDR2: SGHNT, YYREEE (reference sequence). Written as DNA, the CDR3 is TGTGCCAGCAGCCCGGGAGGATTACAGGGCGCTACTGAAGCTTTCTTT. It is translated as CASSPGGLQGATEAFF. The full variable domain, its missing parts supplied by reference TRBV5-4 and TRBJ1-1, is ETGVTQSPTHLIKTRGQQVTLRCSSQSGHNTVSWYQQALGQGPQFIFQYYREEENGRGNFPPRFSGLQFPNYSSELNVNALELDDSALYLCASSPGGLQGATEAFFGQGTRLTVV.

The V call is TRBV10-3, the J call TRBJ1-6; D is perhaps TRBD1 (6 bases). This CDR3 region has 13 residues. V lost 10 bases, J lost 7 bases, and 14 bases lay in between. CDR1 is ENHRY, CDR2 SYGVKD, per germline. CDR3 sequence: CASSSGGNSPLHF. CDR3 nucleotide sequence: TGTGCCAGCTCCTCGGGGGGCAATTCACCCCTCCACTTT.

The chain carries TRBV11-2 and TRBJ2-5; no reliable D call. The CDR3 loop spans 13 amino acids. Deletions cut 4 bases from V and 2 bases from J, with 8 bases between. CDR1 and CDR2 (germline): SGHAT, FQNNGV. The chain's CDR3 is CASSSVQQETQYF. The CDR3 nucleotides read TGTGCCAGCAGCTCCGTTCAGCAAGAGACCCAGTACTTC.

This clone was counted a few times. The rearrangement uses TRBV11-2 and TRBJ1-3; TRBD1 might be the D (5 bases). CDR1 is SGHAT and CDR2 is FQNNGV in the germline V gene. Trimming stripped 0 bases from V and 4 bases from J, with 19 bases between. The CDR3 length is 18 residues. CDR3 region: CASSLETSRAGRGNTIYF. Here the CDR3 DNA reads TGTGCCAGCAGCTTAGAGACGTCAAGGGCAGGGCGGGGAAACACCATATATTTT. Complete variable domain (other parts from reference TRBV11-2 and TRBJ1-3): EAGVAQSPRYKIIEKRQSVAFWCNPISGHATLYWYQQILGQGPKLLIQFQNNGVVDDSQLPKDRFSAERLKGVDSTLKIQPAKLEDSAVYLCASSLETSRAGRGNTIYFGEGSWLTVV.

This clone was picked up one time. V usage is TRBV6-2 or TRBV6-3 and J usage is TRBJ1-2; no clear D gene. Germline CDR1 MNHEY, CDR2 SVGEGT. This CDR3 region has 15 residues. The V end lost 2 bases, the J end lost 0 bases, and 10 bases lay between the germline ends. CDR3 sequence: CASSYRGQPNYGYTF. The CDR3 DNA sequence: TGTGCCAGCAGTTACCGCGGGCAGCCTAACTATGGCTACACCTTC.

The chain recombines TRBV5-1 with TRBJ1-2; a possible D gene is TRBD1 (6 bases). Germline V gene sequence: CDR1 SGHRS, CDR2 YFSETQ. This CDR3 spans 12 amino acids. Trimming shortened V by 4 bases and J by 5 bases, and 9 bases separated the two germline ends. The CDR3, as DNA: TGCGCCAGCAGCAGGGACACTTATGGCTACACCTTC. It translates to CASSRDTYGYTF.

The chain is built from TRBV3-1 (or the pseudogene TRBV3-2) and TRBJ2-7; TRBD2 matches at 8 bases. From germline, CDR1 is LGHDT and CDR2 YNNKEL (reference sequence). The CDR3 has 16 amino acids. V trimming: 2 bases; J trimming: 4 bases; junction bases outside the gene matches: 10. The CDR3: CASSQSPAGEYYEQYF. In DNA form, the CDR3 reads TGTGCCAGCAGCCAATCGCCAGCGGGAGAATATTACGAGCAGTACTTC.

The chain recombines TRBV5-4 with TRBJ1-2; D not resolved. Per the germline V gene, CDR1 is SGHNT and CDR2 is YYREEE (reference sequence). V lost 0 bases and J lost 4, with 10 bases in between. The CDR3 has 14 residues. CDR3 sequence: CASSLDSAFYGYTF. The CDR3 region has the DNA TGTGCCAGCAGCTTGGACAGTGCTTTCTATGGCTACACCTTC.

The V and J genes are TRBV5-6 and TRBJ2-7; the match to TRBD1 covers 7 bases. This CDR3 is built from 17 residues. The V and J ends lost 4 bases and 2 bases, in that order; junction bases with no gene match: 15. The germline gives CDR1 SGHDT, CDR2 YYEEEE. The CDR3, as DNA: TGTGCCAGCAGCCTGGCCAAAGTACAGGGGCGCACCTACGAGCAGTACTTC. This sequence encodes CASSLAKVQGRTYEQYF.

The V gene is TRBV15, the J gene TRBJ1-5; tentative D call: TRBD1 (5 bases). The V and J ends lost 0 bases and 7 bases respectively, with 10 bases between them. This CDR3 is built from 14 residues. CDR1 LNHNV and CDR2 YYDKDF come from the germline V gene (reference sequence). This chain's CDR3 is CATSRDWGGQPQHF. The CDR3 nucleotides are TGTGCCACCAGCAGAGATTGGGGGGGGCAGCCCCAGCATTTT.